The 3 T cell receptor beta chains below come from one sample, sequenced in a study of T cell responses to AZD1222 COVID-19 vaccine. Sequencing used immunoSEQ multiplex PCR; TCRdb keeps in-frame clones, though not all of them. The sample contains about 120,000 clones, around 90% of which appear only once. The source was peripheral blood, collected on day 0 of AZD1222 vaccination. Source of these receptors: an adult in good health.

The chain couples TRBV28 to TRBJ2-7; the D call may be TRBD1 or TRBD2 (6 bases each). The CDR3 covers 14 residues. Germline V gene data show CDR1 as MDHEN and CDR2 as SYDVKM. Trimming removed 5 bases from V and 5 bases from J, with 16 bases in between. The CDR3 here is CASSGPRGRDEQYF. In DNA form, the CDR3 reads TGTGCCAGCAGTGGCCCACGGGGGCGCGACGAGCAGTACTTC.

The chain employs TRBV5-1 and TRBJ2-7; D call uncertain. V gave up 2 bases and J gave up 6 bases, with 18 bases separating them. CDR3 length: 15 amino acids. Germline V CDR1 and CDR2: SGHRS, YFSETQ. The CDR3 bases are TGCGCCAGCAGCTTCTTAGATGGAGCTAATGGCGAGCAGTACTTC. Its protein product is CASSFLDGANGEQYF.

The chain links TRBV29-1 to TRBJ2-3; D is uncertain. V was clipped by 8 bases and J by 0 bases, with 15 bases between them. The CDR3 is made up of 14 amino acids. Germline V gives CDR1 SQVTM, CDR2 ANQGSEA. CDR3 in amino acids: CSTGLGSSTDTQYF. The CDR3 nucleotides read TGCAGCACTGGCCTAGGTTCGAGCACAGATACGCAGTATTTT.